This TCR beta chain was recorded in a study of blood T cell repertoires in COVID-19. At the level of the study: In each case, the material was cDNA or gDNA derived from T cells, B-cell-depleted T cells, or PBMCs.

In germline, CDR1 is SGDLS, CDR2 YYNGEE. The CDR3 length is 15 residues. V dropped 5 bases and J dropped 4 bases, with 16 bases sitting between them. Sequencing used immunoSEQ multiplex PCR; TCRdb keeps in-frame clones, though not all of them. This table holds over 150,000 clones, around 82% found once. The origin of this receptor is an older man with active or convalescent COVID-19. The specimen sequenced was peripheral blood. The rearrangement joins TRBV9 to TRBJ2-1; tentative D call: TRBD2 (5 bases). For the CDR3, the DNA is TGTGCCAGCAGTGTACTGGCGGAGGCTTACAATGAGCAGTTCTTC. Translating gives CASSVLAEAYNEQFF. Supplemented by reference TRBV9 and TRBJ2-1, the full variable domain reads DSGVTQTPKHLITATGQRVTLRCSPRSGDLSVYWYQQSLDQGLQFLIQYYNGEERAKGNILERFSAQQFPDLHSELNLSSLELGDSALYFCASSVLAEAYNEQFFGPGTRLTVL.